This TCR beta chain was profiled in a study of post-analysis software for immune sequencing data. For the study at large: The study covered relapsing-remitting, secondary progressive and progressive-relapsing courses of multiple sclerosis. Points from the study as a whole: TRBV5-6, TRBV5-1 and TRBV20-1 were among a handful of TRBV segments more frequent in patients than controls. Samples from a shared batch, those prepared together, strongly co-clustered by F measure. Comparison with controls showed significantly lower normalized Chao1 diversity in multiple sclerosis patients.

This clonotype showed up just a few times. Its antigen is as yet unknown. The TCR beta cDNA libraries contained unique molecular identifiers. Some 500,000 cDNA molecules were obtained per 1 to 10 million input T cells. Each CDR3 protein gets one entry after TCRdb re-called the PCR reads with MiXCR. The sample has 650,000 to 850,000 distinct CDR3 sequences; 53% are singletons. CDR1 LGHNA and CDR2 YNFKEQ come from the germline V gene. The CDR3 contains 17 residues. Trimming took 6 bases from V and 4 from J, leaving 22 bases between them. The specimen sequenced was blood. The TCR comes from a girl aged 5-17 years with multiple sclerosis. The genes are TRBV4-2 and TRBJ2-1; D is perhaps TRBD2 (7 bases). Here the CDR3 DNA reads TGTGCCAGCAGTCGTGAGGGGGGGCTATCCCTATACAATGAGCAGTTCTTC. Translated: CASSREGGLSLYNEQFF.